This TCR beta chain was documented in a study of tumor-infiltrating lymphocytes in oesophageal squamous cell carcinoma. TCRdb reprocessed the PCR reads via MiXCR and lists one record per CDR3 protein. The repertoire includes some 20,000 distinct CDR3 sequences, about 50% of them detected once, and 23% sits in the top ten. This CDR3 has 16 amino acids. The germline V gene encodes CDR1 LGHNT and CDR2 FRNRAP. Sequenced: esophageal tumor tissue. This TCR came from a male donor with esophageal squamous cell carcinoma. The chain couples TRBV12-5 to TRBJ2-7, with TRBD2 identical over 12 bases. The better agreement between TRBJ2-1 and the DNA end casts doubt on the J call. This CDR3 reads CASGSTSGGPQETQFF. DNA of the CDR3: TGTGCTAGTGGTTCGACTAGCGGGGGTCCCCAAGAGACCCAGTTCTTC.